The 7 T cell receptor beta chains presented below share a single source sample, sequenced in a study of T cell repertoires in cytomegalovirus infection (dated by TCRdb to about 2019). The sample was run on an Illumina HiSeq 1500. TCRdb trimmed public reads at Q25 via fastp, called clones via MiXCR and kept in-frame beta chains. Entries are consolidated by CDR3 protein sequence, retaining the most common genes and DNA. The sample table shows about 530,000 distinct CDR3 sequences, and around a quarter are seen once. The biggest ten clones account for less than 15% of the sample. Sequencing was carried out using PBMCs. Source of these receptors: a human donor in good health (CMV status not recorded). Some clones in this sample may be carry-over from other donors' samples.

This clonotype has a count of ten or more. This sequence joins TRBV7-2 and TRBJ2-1; 9 positions match TRBD2. V trimming: 6 bases; J trimming: 5 bases; junction bases outside the gene matches: 11. Germline V gene sequence: CDR1 SGHTA, CDR2 FQGNSA. This CDR3 spans 16 amino acids. The CDR3 loop reads CASRFTSGQGNNEQFF. As DNA, the CDR3 is TGTGCCAGCAGGTTCACTAGCGGGCAAGGGAACAATGAGCAGTTCTTC.

Here the CDR3 DNA reads TGTGCCAGCAGTGCGAAGGACACCGGGGAGCTGTTTTTT. Translated, it gives CASSAKDTGELFF. This chain joins TRBV6-4 and TRBJ2-2; D ambiguous. Germline V gene lookup returns CDR1 MRHNA and CDR2 SNTAGT. The germline V and J ends were trimmed by 4 bases and 3 bases, with 6 bases remaining between them. The CDR3 loop spans 13 amino acids.

The chain links TRBV18 to TRBJ2-1; D may correspond to TRBD1 or TRBD2 (5 bases each). Per the germline V gene, CDR1 is KGHSH and CDR2 is LQKENI. V was trimmed by 3 bases and J by 1 base, leaving 10 bases between them. The CDR3 sequence is 15 residues long. The CDR3 is CASSPLGTSYNEQFF. As DNA, the CDR3 is TGTGCCAGCTCACCTCTGGGGACGTCCTACAATGAGCAGTTCTTC. Filled out from reference TRBV18 and TRBJ2-1, the complete variable domain reads NAGVMQNPRHLVRRRGQEARLRCSPMKGHSHVYWYRQLPEEGLKFMVYLQKENIIDESGMPKERFSAEFPKEGPSILRIQQVVRGDSAAYFCASSPLGTSYNEQFFGPGTRLTVL.

The gene calls are TRBV12-3 or TRBV12-4 and TRBJ1-4; D possibly corresponds to TRBD1 (5 bases). The germline V and J ends were trimmed by 2 bases and 8 bases, with 15 bases remaining between them. This CDR3 region has 15 residues. This CDR3 is CASSLRWGLGEKLFF. The CDR3 region has the DNA TGTGCCAGCAGTTTAAGGTGGGGCCTAGGCGAAAAACTGTTTTTT.

This clonotype was recorded many times. The rearrangement links TRBV7-8 to TRBJ2-1; 7 positions agree with TRBD2. The germline gives CDR1 SGHVS, CDR2 FQNEAQ. V lost 5 bases and J lost 4; bases outside the gene matches: 5. This CDR3 is 14 amino acids long. CDR3 sequence (DNA): TGTGCCAGCAGCATAACTAGCGTTTACAATGAGCAGTTCTTC. Protein: CASSITSVYNEQFF.

The chain joins TRBV7-9 to TRBJ1-4; tentative D call: TRBD1 (6 bases). The germline CDR1 and CDR2 sequences are SEHNR and FQNEAQ (reference sequence). The CDR3 loop spans 14 amino acids. V lost 3 bases to trimming and J lost 7 bases, with 12 bases between them. CDR3 in amino acids: CASSFPQGGEKLFF. The CDR3 region has the DNA TGTGCCAGCAGCTTCCCACAGGGTGGTGAAAAACTGTTTTTT.

The J gene is TRBJ2-7, the V gene TRBV20-1, with D perhaps TRBD2 (6 bases). With 3 bases removed from V and 0 bases from J, the gap between germline ends came to 12 bases. The CDR3 consists of 14 residues. The germline V gene has CDR1 DFQATT and CDR2 SNEGSKA (reference sequence). The CDR3 bases are TGCAGTGCTAGCATTACTAGCAGCTCCTACGAGCAGTACTTC. This gives the protein CSASITSSSYEQYF.